This T cell receptor beta chain was obtained from a study of shared clonotypes between healthy human individuals. The protocol was immunoSEQ multiplex PCR, while the TCRdb copy is restricted to in-frame clones and leaves out a portion. The data contain 2 million to 3 million clones, 93% of them singletons. The CDR3 is 14 amino acids. The V gene's germline CDR1 is LGHNA and CDR2 YSLEER. The trim removed 4 bases at V and 2 bases at J, leaving 4 bases unmatched. The clonotype originates from a man in his late teens or twenties in good health. Some clones in this sample may be carry-over from other donors' samples. The J gene is TRBJ1-1, the V gene TRBV4-3, with TRBD1 matching over 7 bases. The sequenced sample was naive CD4+ T cells from PBMCs. Subset denoted: CD45RA+ positively selected. CDR3 sequence (DNA): TGCGCCAGCAGCCTCTACAGGGGTAACACTGAAGCTTTCTTT. Encoded protein: CASSLYRGNTEAFF.